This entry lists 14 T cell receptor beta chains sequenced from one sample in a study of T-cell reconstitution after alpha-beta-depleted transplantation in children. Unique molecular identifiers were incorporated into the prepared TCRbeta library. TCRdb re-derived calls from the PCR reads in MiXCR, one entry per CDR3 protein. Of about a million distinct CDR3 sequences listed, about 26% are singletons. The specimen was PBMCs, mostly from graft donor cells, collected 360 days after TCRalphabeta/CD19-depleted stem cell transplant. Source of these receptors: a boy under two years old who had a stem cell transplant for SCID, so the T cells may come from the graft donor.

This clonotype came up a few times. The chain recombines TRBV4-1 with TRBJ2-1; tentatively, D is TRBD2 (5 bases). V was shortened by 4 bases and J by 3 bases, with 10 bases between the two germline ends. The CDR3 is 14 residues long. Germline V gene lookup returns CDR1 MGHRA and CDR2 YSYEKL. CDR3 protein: CASSPVEGYNEQFF. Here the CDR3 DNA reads TGCGCCAGCAGCCCCGTTGAGGGCTACAATGAGCAGTTCTTC.

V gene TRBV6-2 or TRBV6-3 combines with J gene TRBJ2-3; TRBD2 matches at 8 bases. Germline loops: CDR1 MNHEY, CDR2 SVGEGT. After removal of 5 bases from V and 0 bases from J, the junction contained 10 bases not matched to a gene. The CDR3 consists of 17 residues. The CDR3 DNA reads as TGTGCCAGCAGTGGACTAGCTGTGAATCCTAGCACAGATACGCAGTATTTT. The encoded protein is CASSGLAVNPSTDTQYF.

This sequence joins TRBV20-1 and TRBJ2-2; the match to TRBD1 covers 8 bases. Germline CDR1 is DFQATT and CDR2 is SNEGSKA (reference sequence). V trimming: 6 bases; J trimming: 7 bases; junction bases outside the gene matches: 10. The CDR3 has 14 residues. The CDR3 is CSAVDRESSGELFF. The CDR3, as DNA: TGCAGTGCGGTGGACAGGGAGAGTAGCGGGGAGCTGTTTTTT.

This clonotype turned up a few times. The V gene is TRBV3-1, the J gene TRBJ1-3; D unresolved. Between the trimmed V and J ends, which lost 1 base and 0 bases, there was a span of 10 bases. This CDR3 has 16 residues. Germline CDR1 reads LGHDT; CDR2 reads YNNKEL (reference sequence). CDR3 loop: CASSQAPRFSGNTIYF. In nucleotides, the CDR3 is TGTGCCAGCAGCCAAGCCCCCCGGTTCTCTGGAAACACCATATATTTT.

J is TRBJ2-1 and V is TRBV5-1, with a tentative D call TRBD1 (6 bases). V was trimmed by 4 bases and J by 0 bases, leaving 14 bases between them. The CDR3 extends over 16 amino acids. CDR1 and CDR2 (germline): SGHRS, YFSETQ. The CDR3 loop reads CASSEGHRSSYNEQFF. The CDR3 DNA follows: TGCGCCAGCAGCGAGGGACATCGTAGCTCCTACAATGAGCAGTTCTTC. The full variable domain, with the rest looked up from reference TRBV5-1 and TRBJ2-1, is KAGVTQTPRYLIKTRGQQVTLSCSPISGHRSVSWYQQTPGQGLQFLFEYFSETQRNKGNFPGRFSGRQFSNSRSEMNVSTLELGDSALYLCASSEGHRSSYNEQFFGPGTRLTVL.

The DNA of the CDR3 is TGTGCCAGCAGTCCCGTTAGGATGAACACTGAAGCTTTCTTT. Encoded protein: CASSPVRMNTEAFF. This chain connects TRBV3-1 to TRBJ1-1, with no clear D. Germline V lookup: CDR1 LGHDT, CDR2 YNNKEL (reference sequence). The CDR3 runs 14 residues. Between the trimmed V and J ends, which lost 6 bases and 0 bases, there was a span of 11 bases.

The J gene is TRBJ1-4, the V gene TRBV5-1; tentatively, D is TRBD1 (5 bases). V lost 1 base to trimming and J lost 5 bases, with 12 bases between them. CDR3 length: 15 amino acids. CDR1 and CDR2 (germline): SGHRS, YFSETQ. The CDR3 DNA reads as TGCGCCAGCAGCTTGTTTGGGGACCGAAATGAAAAACTGTTTTTT. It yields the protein CASSLFGDRNEKLFF. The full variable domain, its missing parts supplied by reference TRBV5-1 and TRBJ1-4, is KAGVTQTPRYLIKTRGQQVTLSCSPISGHRSVSWYQQTPGQGLQFLFEYFSETQRNKGNFPGRFSGRQFSNSRSEMNVSTLELGDSALYLCASSLFGDRNEKLFFGSGTQLSVL.

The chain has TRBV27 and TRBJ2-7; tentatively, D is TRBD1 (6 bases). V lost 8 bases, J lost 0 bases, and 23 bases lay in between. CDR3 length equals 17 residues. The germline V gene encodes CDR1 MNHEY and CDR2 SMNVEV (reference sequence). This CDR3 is CASQPGHPFSFSYEQYF. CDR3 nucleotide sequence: TGTGCCAGCCAACCGGGACACCCTTTTTCTTTCTCCTACGAGCAGTACTTC.

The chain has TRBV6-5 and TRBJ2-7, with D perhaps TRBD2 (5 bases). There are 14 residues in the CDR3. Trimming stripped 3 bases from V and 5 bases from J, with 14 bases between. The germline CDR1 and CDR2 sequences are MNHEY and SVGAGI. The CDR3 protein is CASSYAGKGDEQYF. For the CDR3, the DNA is TGTGCCAGCAGTTATGCCGGGAAAGGCGACGAGCAGTACTTC.

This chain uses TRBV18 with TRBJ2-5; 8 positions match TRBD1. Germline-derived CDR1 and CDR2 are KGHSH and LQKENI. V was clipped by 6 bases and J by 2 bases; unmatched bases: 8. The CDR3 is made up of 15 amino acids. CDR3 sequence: CASSPGQVGQETQYF. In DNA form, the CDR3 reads TGTGCCAGCTCGCCGGGACAGGTCGGGCAAGAGACCCAGTACTTC.

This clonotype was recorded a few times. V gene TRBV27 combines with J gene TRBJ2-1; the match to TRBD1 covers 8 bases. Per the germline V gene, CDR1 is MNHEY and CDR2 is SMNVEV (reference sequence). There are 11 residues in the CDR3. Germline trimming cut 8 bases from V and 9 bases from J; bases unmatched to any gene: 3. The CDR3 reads CASGQGAEQFF. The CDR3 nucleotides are TGTGCCAGCGGACAGGGTGCTGAGCAGTTCTTC.

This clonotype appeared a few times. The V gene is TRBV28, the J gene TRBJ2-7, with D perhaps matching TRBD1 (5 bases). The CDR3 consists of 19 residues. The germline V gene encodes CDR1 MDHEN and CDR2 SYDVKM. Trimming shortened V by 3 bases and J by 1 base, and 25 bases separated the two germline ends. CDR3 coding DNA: TGTGCCAGCAGTTTTCCCCGAGGAAACAGGTTCATACCTTCCTACGAGCAGTACTTC. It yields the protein CASSFPRGNRFIPSYEQYF.

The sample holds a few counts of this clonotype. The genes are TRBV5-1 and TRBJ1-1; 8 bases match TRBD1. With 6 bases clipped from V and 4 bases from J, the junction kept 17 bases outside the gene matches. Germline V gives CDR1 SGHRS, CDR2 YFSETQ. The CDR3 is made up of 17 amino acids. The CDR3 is CASTQLQGAGGGTEAFF. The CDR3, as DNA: TGCGCCAGCACCCAACTGCAGGGGGCAGGGGGTGGCACTGAAGCTTTCTTT. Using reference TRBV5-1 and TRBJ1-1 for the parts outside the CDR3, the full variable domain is KAGVTQTPRYLIKTRGQQVTLSCSPISGHRSVSWYQQTPGQGLQFLFEYFSETQRNKGNFPGRFSGRQFSNSRSEMNVSTLELGDSALYLCASTQLQGAGGGTEAFFGQGTRLTVV.

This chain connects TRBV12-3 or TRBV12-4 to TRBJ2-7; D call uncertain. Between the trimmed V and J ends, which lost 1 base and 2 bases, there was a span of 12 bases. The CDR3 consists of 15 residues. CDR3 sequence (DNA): TGTGCCAGCAGTTTAGACACCCAGGTGACCTACGAGCAGTACTTC. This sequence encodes CASSLDTQVTYEQYF.